These 25 T cell receptor beta chains were sequenced from one sample in a study of early T cells in non-severe SARS-CoV-2 infection. TCRdb recomputed calls from the 5' RACE reads with MiXCR, one row per CDR3 protein. This table holds around 70,000 distinct CDR3 sequences, approximately 9% found once. Sequencing used whole blood. These receptors all stem from an adult who was a healthcare worker with PCR-confirmed SARS-CoV-2 infection or an uninfected control (not recorded which).

This clonotype is medium-sized. The CDR3 here is CASSLGELGNQPQHF. DNA of the CDR3: TGTGCCAGCAGCTTGGGGGAGTTGGGCAATCAGCCCCAGCATTTT. The chain recombines TRBV7-9 with TRBJ1-5; possible D gene TRBD1, 5 bases. There are 15 residues in the CDR3. The germline V gene encodes CDR1 SEHNR and CDR2 FQNEAQ (reference sequence). V dropped 3 bases and J dropped 2 bases, with 11 bases sitting between them. Drawing the rest from reference TRBV7-9 and TRBJ1-5, the complete variable domain is DTGVSQNPRHKITKRGQNVTFRCDPISEHNRLYWYRQTLGQGPEFLTYFQNEAQLEKSRLLSDRFSAERPKGSFSTLEIQRTEQGDSAMYLCASSLGELGNQPQHFGDGTRLSIL.

The DNA of the CDR3 is TGTGCCAGCAGCCCCATGAGCGGGAGGGCCCATGAGCAGTTCTTC. It encodes CASSPMSGRAHEQFF. The chain has TRBV3-1 and TRBJ2-1; 10 bases line up with TRBD2. Germline CDR1 is LGHDT and CDR2 is YNNKEL (reference sequence). J gave up 8 bases and V 4 bases, and 8 bases lay outside the gene matches. The CDR3 consists of 15 residues.

In its sample, this clonotype was seen a few times. The V and J genes are TRBV29-1 and TRBJ2-7, with 7 bases lining up with TRBD1. CDR1 SQVTM and CDR2 ANQGSEA come from the germline V gene. The junction had 6 bases not matched to a gene; V was cut back by 7 bases and J by 6 bases. The CDR3 is 11 amino acids. CDR3 residues: CSGGQFSEQYF. CDR3 coding DNA: TGCAGCGGGGGACAGTTCTCCGAGCAGTACTTC.

This clonotype was recorded a few times. This chain links TRBV7-2 with TRBJ2-7; 7 bases match TRBD2. The ends lost 2 bases at V and 6 bases at J; junction bases unmatched: 16. CDR1 and CDR2 (germline): SGHTA, FQGNSA. This CDR3 comprises 17 residues. CDR3 region: CASSLNAGLGKSSEQYF. The CDR3 DNA reads as TGTGCCAGCAGCTTAAACGCCGGACTAGGGAAAAGTTCCGAGCAGTACTTC. Combining the CDR3 with reference TRBV7-2 and TRBJ2-7 gives the whole variable domain GAGVSQSPSNKVTEKGKDVELRCDPISGHTALYWYRQSLGQGLEFLIYFQGNSAPDKSGLPSDRFSAERTGGSVSTLTIQRTQQEDSAVYLCASSLNAGLGKSSEQYFGPGTRLTVT.

This clonotype was counted many times. The gene calls are TRBV5-1 and TRBJ2-1; 8 bases map to TRBD2. In germline, CDR1 is SGHRS, CDR2 YFSETQ. V dropped 4 bases and J dropped 8; count of bases not matched to a gene: 5. The CDR3 totals 13 residues. The CDR3 coding sequence is TGCGCCAGCAGCAACGGACTAGCTGATGAGCAGTTCTTC. It translates to CASSNGLADEQFF.

This clonotype has at least ten counts. The J gene is TRBJ2-1, the V gene TRBV24-1; TRBD1 matches 8 bases. Germline V gene sequence: CDR1 KGHDR, CDR2 SFDVKD. CDR3 size: 17 residues. J was trimmed by 10 bases and V by 2 bases; bases with no gene match: 15. CDR3 residues: CATSDSRGTGRPQEQFF. CDR3 DNA: TGTGCCACCAGTGATTCGCGAGGGACAGGTCGCCCTCAGGAGCAGTTCTTC.

This clonotype was recorded a few times. This sequence joins TRBV6-1 and TRBJ1-1; a weak D match, TRBD1 (5 bases). There are 14 residues in the CDR3. Germline V gives CDR1 MNHNS, CDR2 SASEGT. V lost 6 bases and J lost 8, with 19 bases in between. The CDR3 sequence is CASRAGWGREEAFF. The CDR3, as DNA: TGTGCCAGCAGGGCAGGTTGGGGGAGGGAGGAAGCTTTCTTT.

The table lists this clonotype with a few counts. This chain links TRBV5-4 with TRBJ2-3, with D possibly being TRBD1 (6 bases). Trimming shortened V by 4 bases and J by 0 bases, and 15 bases separated the two germline ends. CDR1 SGHNT and CDR2 YYREEE come from the germline V gene (reference sequence). The CDR3 covers 16 residues. This CDR3 is CASSRDTVASTDTQYF. The CDR3 nucleotides are TGTGCCAGCAGCAGGGACACTGTCGCCAGCACAGATACGCAGTATTTT.

In this sample, this clonotype turned up many times. This chain connects TRBV6-2 or TRBV6-3 to TRBJ2-5; possibly TRBD1 or TRBD2 for D (5 bases each). The germline CDR1 and CDR2 sequences are MNHEY and SVGEGT. The CDR3 covers 14 residues. Trimming stripped 10 bases from V and 3 bases from J, with 18 bases between. The CDR3 DNA is TGTGCCACCTACCGCCGGGACGGCAAAGAGACCCAGTACTTC. Protein product: CATYRRDGKETQYF.

The chain has TRBV18 and TRBJ2-7; unclear D gene. CDR3 length equals 13 residues. The germline gives CDR1 KGHSH, CDR2 LQKENI. V was clipped by 2 bases and J by 0 bases, with 5 bases between them. The CDR3 here is CASSPGSSYEQYF. CDR3 nucleotide sequence: TGTGCCAGCTCACCAGGAAGCTCCTACGAGCAGTACTTC. The variable domain in full, with the rest retrieved from reference TRBV18 and TRBJ2-7, is NAGVMQNPRHLVRRRGQEARLRCSPMKGHSHVYWYRQLPEEGLKFMVYLQKENIIDESGMPKERFSAEFPKEGPSILRIQQVVRGDSAAYFCASSPGSSYEQYFGPGTRLTVT.

This clonotype has at least ten counts. The chain uses TRBV10-3 and TRBJ2-4, with TRBD1 identical over 9 bases. The trim removed 4 bases at V and 6 bases at J, leaving 4 bases unmatched. CDR3 size: 14 residues. The germline V gene has CDR1 ENHRY and CDR2 SYGVKD. CDR3 in DNA: TGTGCCATCAGTGGAGGACAGGGGCGAAACATTCAGTACTTC. This translates into CAISGGQGRNIQYF.

This clonotype was detected many times. The genes are TRBV20-1 and TRBJ1-1; maybe TRBD1 (5 bases). The germline V gene encodes CDR1 DFQATT and CDR2 SNEGSKA (reference sequence). The CDR3 runs 14 residues. The germline V and J ends were trimmed by 1 base and 2 bases, with 11 bases remaining between them. The DNA for the CDR3 is TGCAGTGCTAGAGGGGACCTCAGAAACACTGAAGCTTTCTTT. It specifies CSARGDLRNTEAFF.

This clonotype was counted ten times or more. CDR3 residues: CASSEVPHLMETQYF. In DNA form, the CDR3 reads TGTGCCAGCAGTGAGGTGCCCCACCTCATGGAGACCCAGTACTTC. The rearrangement uses TRBV2 and TRBJ2-5; D remains ambiguous. The germline V gene encodes CDR1 SNHLY and CDR2 FYNNEI. The CDR3 runs to 15 residues. The germline V and J ends were trimmed by 3 bases and 5 bases, with 16 bases remaining between them.

This clonotype was recorded a few times. V is TRBV6-5 and J is TRBJ2-2, with D perhaps matching TRBD1 (7 bases). Per the germline V gene, CDR1 is MNHEY and CDR2 is SVGAGI. The CDR3 spans 17 residues. V lost 6 bases and J lost 2, with 19 bases in between. CDR3 sequence (DNA): TGTGCCAGCAGGGGGGTTGGAGGGGGCAGAAACACCGGGGAGCTGTTTTTT. Translating gives CASRGVGGGRNTGELFF.

This clonotype was found a few times. The CDR3, as DNA: TGCAGCGTTGACATGGGACTGCTTGAGCAGTTCTTC. It is translated as CSVDMGLLEQFF. V gene TRBV29-1 combines with J gene TRBJ2-1; the D gene is possibly TRBD2 (6 bases). Germline V gene lookup returns CDR1 SQVTM and CDR2 ANQGSEA. The CDR3 has 12 residues. Between the trimmed V and J ends, which lost 3 bases and 9 bases, there was a span of 12 bases.

This clonotype occurred many times. The CDR3 protein is CSARDPSAISYNEQFF. The CDR3 region has the DNA TGCAGTGCTAGAGATCCTAGCGCTATATCCTACAATGAGCAGTTCTTC. The rearrangement uses TRBV20-1 and TRBJ2-1, with D maybe TRBD2 (6 bases). V was clipped by 0 bases and J by 1 base, with 13 bases between them. Germline lookup yields CDR1 DFQATT and CDR2 SNEGSKA (reference sequence). The CDR3 has 16 residues.

The V call is TRBV5-1, the J call TRBJ2-3, with 11 bases lining up with TRBD2. This CDR3 contains 16 residues. J lost 6 bases, V lost 0 bases, and 6 bases had no gene match. In germline, CDR1 is SGHRS, CDR2 YFSETQ. In nucleotides, the CDR3 is TGCGCCAGCAGCTTGGAGCCGACTAGCGGGATTGATACGCAGTATTTT. This translates into CASSLEPTSGIDTQYF.

The sample holds a few counts of this clonotype. The rearrangement uses TRBV20-1 and TRBJ1-1; TRBD1 is a possible D gene (5 bases). Looked up from germline, CDR1 is DFQATT and CDR2 is SNEGSKA (reference sequence). CDR3 length: 13 residues. Trimming removed 5 bases at V and 4 bases at J, with 14 bases between. The CDR3 reads CSARRGGFTEAFF. The CDR3 DNA sequence: TGCAGTGCTCGACGGGGGGGGTTCACTGAAGCTTTCTTT.

This chain uses TRBV20-1 with TRBJ1-2, with 7 nucleotides matching TRBD1. J gave up 3 bases and V 6 bases, and 4 bases lay outside the gene matches. Germline V gene data show CDR1 as DFQATT and CDR2 as SNEGSKA (reference sequence). There are 12 residues in the CDR3. The CDR3 nucleotides are TGCAGTGCCAACAGGGGTGACTATGGCTACACCTTC. This codes for CSANRGDYGYTF.

This clonotype was counted only a few times. This chain joins TRBV6-5 and TRBJ2-3; possibly TRBD1 or TRBD2 for D (6 bases each). The germline CDR1 and CDR2 sequences are MNHEY and SVGAGI. Trimming took 3 bases from V and 2 from J, leaving 12 bases between them. The CDR3 extends over 15 amino acids. CDR3 protein: CASSYVTGATDTQYF. In nucleotides, the CDR3 is TGTGCCAGCAGTTATGTAACGGGGGCCACAGATACGCAGTATTTT.

This chain uses TRBV20-1 with TRBJ2-7; D might be TRBD1 or TRBD2, each matching 6 bases. The V and J ends lost 0 bases and 6 bases respectively, with 12 bases between them. From germline, CDR1 is DFQATT and CDR2 SNEGSKA (reference sequence). CDR3 length: 13 amino acids. CDR3: CSARDERGPEQYF. CDR3 nucleotides: TGCAGTGCTAGAGACGAACGGGGGCCCGAGCAGTACTTC.

This clonotype appeared many times. This chain connects TRBV7-3 to TRBJ2-2, with unresolved D. The CDR3 is 15 residues long. The germline V and J ends were trimmed by 2 bases and 4 bases, with 11 bases remaining between them. Germline V CDR1 and CDR2: SGHTA, FQGTGA. The CDR3 reads CASSLALDGTGELFF. As DNA, the CDR3 is TGTGCCAGCAGCTTAGCCCTAGACGGCACCGGGGAGCTGTTTTTT.

The chain has TRBV10-1 and TRBJ1-5, with D maybe TRBD1 (5 bases). V lost 5 bases, J lost 2 bases, and 13 bases lay in between. Looked up from germline, CDR1 is WNHNN and CDR2 is SYGVQD (reference sequence). The CDR3 contains 15 residues. The CDR3 sequence is CASSRRETGNQPQHF. DNA for the CDR3: TGCGCCAGCAGTCGGAGAGAGACAGGCAATCAGCCCCAGCATTTT.

The sample holds many counts of this clonotype. The V and J genes are TRBV7-2 and TRBJ2-7; TRBD1 matches 8 bases. Per germline, CDR1 SGHTA and CDR2 FQGNSA. V was clipped by 5 bases and J by 6 bases; unmatched bases: 12. This CDR3 has 15 amino acids. CDR3 nucleotide sequence: TGTGCCAGCAGCCCACAGGGGGTTTATTTCAGCGAGCAGTACTTC. This gives the protein CASSPQGVYFSEQYF.

This clonotype has ten or more counts. The genes are TRBV20-1 and TRBJ2-1; TRBD2 aligns across 13 bases. This CDR3 region has 17 residues. With V trimmed by 5 bases and J by 3 bases, 10 bases remained unmatched. Germline V gene lookup returns CDR1 DFQATT and CDR2 SNEGSKA (reference sequence). CDR3: CSAAGGTSGKDYNEQFF. The CDR3 DNA sequence: TGCAGTGCTGCGGGGGGGACTAGCGGGAAGGACTACAATGAGCAGTTCTTC.